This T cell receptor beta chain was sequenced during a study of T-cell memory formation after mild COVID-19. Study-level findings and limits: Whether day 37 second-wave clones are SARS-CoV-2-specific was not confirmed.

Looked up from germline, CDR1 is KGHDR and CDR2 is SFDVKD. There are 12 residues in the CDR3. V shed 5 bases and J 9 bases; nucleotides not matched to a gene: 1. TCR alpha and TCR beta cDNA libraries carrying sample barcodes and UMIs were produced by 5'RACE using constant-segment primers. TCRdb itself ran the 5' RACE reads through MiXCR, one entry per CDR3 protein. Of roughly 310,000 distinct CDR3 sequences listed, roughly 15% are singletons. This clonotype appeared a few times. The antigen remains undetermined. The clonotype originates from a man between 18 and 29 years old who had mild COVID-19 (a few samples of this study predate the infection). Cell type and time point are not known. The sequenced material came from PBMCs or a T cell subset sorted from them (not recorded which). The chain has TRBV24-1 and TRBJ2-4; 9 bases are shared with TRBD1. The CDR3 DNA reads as TGTGCCACCAGTGGACAGGGGGTCATTCAGTACTTC. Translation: CATSGQGVIQYF.